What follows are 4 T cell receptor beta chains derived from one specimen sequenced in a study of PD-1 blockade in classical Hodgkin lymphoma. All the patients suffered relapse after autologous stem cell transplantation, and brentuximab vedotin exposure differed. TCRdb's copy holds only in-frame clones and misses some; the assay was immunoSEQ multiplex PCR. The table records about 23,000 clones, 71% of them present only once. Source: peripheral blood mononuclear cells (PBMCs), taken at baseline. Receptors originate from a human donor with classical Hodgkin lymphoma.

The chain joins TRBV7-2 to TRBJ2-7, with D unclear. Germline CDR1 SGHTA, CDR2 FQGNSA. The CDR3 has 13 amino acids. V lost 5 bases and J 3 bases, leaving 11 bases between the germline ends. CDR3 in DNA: TGTGCCAGCAGCCCCGACGGGTTCTACGAGCAGTACGTC. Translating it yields CASSPDGFYEQYV.

CDR3 protein: CASSLAAQHPYEQYF. The CDR3 region has the DNA TGTGCCAGCAGCTTAGCCGCTCAGCACCCCTACGAGCAGTACTTC. V gene TRBV7-9 combines with J gene TRBJ2-7; D gene ambiguous. The length of the CDR3 is 15 residues. The V end lost 0 bases, the J end lost 2 bases, and 11 bases lay between the germline ends. CDR1 is SEHNR and CDR2 is FQNEAQ in the germline V gene (reference sequence).

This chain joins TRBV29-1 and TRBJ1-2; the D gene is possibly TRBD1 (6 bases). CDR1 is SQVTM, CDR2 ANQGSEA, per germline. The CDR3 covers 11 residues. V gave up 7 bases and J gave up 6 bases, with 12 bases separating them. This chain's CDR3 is CSGGAIDGYTF. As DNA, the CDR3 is TGCAGCGGGGGGGCGATTGATGGCTACACCTTC. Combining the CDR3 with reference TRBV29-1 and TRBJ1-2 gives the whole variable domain SAVISQKPSRDICQRGTSLTIQCQVDSQVTMMFWYRQQPGQSLTLIATANQGSEATYESGFVIDKFPISRPNLTFSTLTVSNMSPEDSSIYLCSGGAIDGYTFGSGTRLTVV.

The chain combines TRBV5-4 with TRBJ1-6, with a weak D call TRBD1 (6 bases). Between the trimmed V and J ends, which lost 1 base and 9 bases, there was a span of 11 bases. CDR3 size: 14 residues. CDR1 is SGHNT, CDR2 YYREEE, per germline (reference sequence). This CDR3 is CASSLHQGSSPLHF. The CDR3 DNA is TGTGCCAGCAGCTTGCATCAGGGGAGTTCACCCCTCCACTTT. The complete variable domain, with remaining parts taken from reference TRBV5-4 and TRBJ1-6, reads ETGVTQSPTHLIKTRGQQVTLRCSSQSGHNTVSWYQQALGQGPQFIFQYYREEENGRGNFPPRFSGLQFPNYSSELNVNALELDDSALYLCASSLHQGSSPLHFGNGTRLTVT.